A selection of T cell receptor beta chains follows, all from one sample in a study of technical replicates of blood from a handful of donors. The protocol was immunoSEQ multiplex PCR, while the TCRdb copy is restricted to in-frame clones and leaves out a portion. The table includes some 94,000 clones, about 95% detected once. Sequenced sample: T cells isolated from PBMCs. Every receptor here comes from a human donor in good health. Each CDR3 is given with its conserved first and last residue. The order of the fields is V gene, J gene, CDR3 length, D gene, clone size, CDR3 DNA, CDR3 protein. D genes are given only for firm matches. Expanded clones get a size class; other rows say once, few or many, or leave the size out.

v_gene: TRBV5-1
j_gene: TRBJ1-2
len: 15
d_gene: -
abundance: -
CDR3nt: TGCGCCAGCAGCCCCCCCGACAGGTCTAACTATGGCTACACCTTC
CDR3aa: CASSPPDRSNYGYTF

v_gene: TRBV28
j_gene: TRBJ1-1
len: 15
d_gene: -
abundance: -
CDR3nt: TGTGCCAGCAATTGGGGGGAGGGTATCGTAACTGAAGCTTTCTTT
CDR3aa: CASNWGEGIVTEAFF

v_gene: TRBV5-4
j_gene: TRBJ2-1
len: 16
d_gene: TRBD2
abundance: -
CDR3nt: TGTGCCAGCAGCTCCTTAGCGGGAGGATCCTACAATGAGCAGTTCTTC
CDR3aa: CASSSLAGGSYNEQFF

v_gene: TRBV11-3
j_gene: TRBJ2-7
len: 14
d_gene: TRBD2
abundance: -
CDR3nt: TGTGCCAGCAGCAAAGCGGGACTAGGCTACGAGCAGTACTTC
CDR3aa: CASSKAGLGYEQYF

v_gene: TRBV6-1
j_gene: TRBJ2-5
len: 15
d_gene: -
abundance: -
CDR3nt: TGTGCCAGCAGTGATTTGGGCCAGGTGTACGAGACCCAGTACTTC
CDR3aa: CASSDLGQVYETQYF

v_gene: TRBV7-3
j_gene: TRBJ2-7
len: 13
d_gene: -
abundance: -
CDR3nt: TGTGCCAGCTCCCCCGAGAGCTCCTACGAGCAGTACTTC
CDR3aa: CASSPESSYEQYF

v_gene: TRBV6-1
j_gene: TRBJ1-5
len: 14
d_gene: -
abundance: -
CDR3nt: TGTGCCAGCAGTGAGAGCAGGGGTTGGCAGCCCCAGCATTTT
CDR3aa: CASSESRGWQPQHF

v_gene: TRBV9
j_gene: TRBJ1-3
len: 15
d_gene: -
abundance: -
CDR3nt: TGTGCCAGCAGCGTCGACGGGAGCTCTGGAAACACCATATATTTT
CDR3aa: CASSVDGSSGNTIYF

v_gene: TRBV29-1
j_gene: TRBJ2-2
len: 17
d_gene: TRBD2
abundance: -
CDR3nt: TGCAGCGTTGACGGGGCTCTAGCGGGACCGAACACCGGGGAGCTGTTTTTT
CDR3aa: CSVDGALAGPNTGELFF

v_gene: TRBV19
j_gene: TRBJ2-1
len: 15
d_gene: -
abundance: -
CDR3nt: TGTGCCAGTAGTGTGGCACAGAATTCGATCAATGAGCAGTTCTTC
CDR3aa: CASSVAQNSINEQFF

v_gene: TRBV5-1
j_gene: TRBJ2-1
len: 16
d_gene: TRBD2
abundance: -
CDR3nt: TGCGCCAGCAGTTCTAGCGGGAGTAACTCCTACAATGAGCAGTTCTTC
CDR3aa: CASSSSGSNSYNEQFF

v_gene: TRBV11-2
j_gene: TRBJ1-4
len: 17
d_gene: -
abundance: -
CDR3nt: TGTGCCAGCAGCTTAGACCGGGGATTAAGAACTAATGAAAAACTGTTTTTT
CDR3aa: CASSLDRGLRTNEKLFF

v_gene: TRBV2
j_gene: TRBJ1-5
len: 12
d_gene: -
abundance: once
CDR3nt: TGTGCCAGCAGTGGGCCTCCGGGGCCCCAGCATTTT
CDR3aa: CASSGPPGPQHF

v_gene: TRBV19
j_gene: TRBJ2-3
len: 17
d_gene: TRBD2
abundance: -
CDR3nt: TGTGCCAGTCCGGTCCGGGAAGGGAGCGGGAAGCCAGATACGCAGTATTTT
CDR3aa: CASPVREGSGKPDTQYF

v_gene: TRBV10-3
j_gene: TRBJ1-2
len: 17
d_gene: TRBD1
abundance: -
CDR3nt: TGTGCCATCAGGGAGGCTGTTTCCGGGACAGGGTTCTATGGCTACACCTTC
CDR3aa: CAIREAVSGTGFYGYTF

v_gene: TRBV28
j_gene: TRBJ1-4
len: 14
d_gene: TRBD1
abundance: -
CDR3nt: TGTGCCAGCAGCCGGGGACAGATTAATGAAAAACTGTTTTTT
CDR3aa: CASSRGQINEKLFF

v_gene: TRBV6-5
j_gene: TRBJ1-1
len: 15
d_gene: -
abundance: -
CDR3nt: TGTGCCAGCAGTTTTGGAGGGGGGGCAGGCACTGAAGCTTTCTTT
CDR3aa: CASSFGGGAGTEAFF

v_gene: TRBV5-1
j_gene: TRBJ1-1
len: 15
d_gene: -
abundance: -
CDR3nt: TGCGCCAGCAGCTTGGTCTGGACACCGAACACTGAAGCTTTCTTT
CDR3aa: CASSLVWTPNTEAFF

v_gene: TRBV4-2
j_gene: TRBJ1-1
len: 15
d_gene: -
abundance: -
CDR3nt: TGTGCCAGCAGCCAAGAAATCCGGGTGAACACTGAAGCTTTCTTT
CDR3aa: CASSQEIRVNTEAFF

v_gene: TRBV5-4
j_gene: TRBJ1-1
len: 15
d_gene: TRBD1
abundance: once
CDR3nt: TGTGCCAGCAGCGCCAGGACAGGGGCGAACACTGAAGCTTTCTTT
CDR3aa: CASSARTGANTEAFF

v_gene: TRBV7-8
j_gene: TRBJ1-5
len: 17
d_gene: -
abundance: few
CDR3nt: TGTGCCAGCAGTAGTGGGAAGAACAGGGTTGGCAATCAGCCCCAGCATTTT
CDR3aa: CASSSGKNRVGNQPQHF

v_gene: TRBV9
j_gene: TRBJ1-3
len: 15
d_gene: TRBD1
abundance: -
CDR3nt: TGTGCCAGCAGTGCATACCGGGACAGTGGAAACACCATATATTTT
CDR3aa: CASSAYRDSGNTIYF

v_gene: TRBV7-2
j_gene: TRBJ2-7
len: 15
d_gene: TRBD1
abundance: -
CDR3nt: TGTGCCAGCAGCTTAGGAGGGACAGGGGCAAACGAGCAGTACTTC
CDR3aa: CASSLGGTGANEQYF

v_gene: TRBV10-3
j_gene: TRBJ2-1
len: 16
d_gene: TRBD1
abundance: -
CDR3nt: TGTGCCATCAGTGAGTCGGCGACAGGGGTTGAAAATGAGCAGTTCTTC
CDR3aa: CAISESATGVENEQFF

v_gene: TRBV4-3
j_gene: TRBJ2-7
len: 14
d_gene: -
abundance: -
CDR3nt: TGCGCCAGCAGCCCGCAGACAATGGGGGGCGAGCAGTACTTC
CDR3aa: CASSPQTMGGEQYF

v_gene: TRBV7-9
j_gene: TRBJ1-5
len: 12
d_gene: TRBD1
abundance: -
CDR3nt: TGTGCCAGCAGCCCAGGGGGTCAGCCCCAGCATTTT
CDR3aa: CASSPGGQPQHF

v_gene: TRBV18
j_gene: TRBJ2-7
len: 12
d_gene: TRBD1
abundance: -
CDR3nt: TGTGCCAGCTCACCGGGACAGGGGCAGCAGTACTTC
CDR3aa: CASSPGQGQQYF

v_gene: TRBV10-3
j_gene: TRBJ2-1
len: 14
d_gene: TRBD2
abundance: -
CDR3nt: TGTGCCACAGCGGGGGTGAGCTCCTACAATGAGCAGTTCTTC
CDR3aa: CATAGVSSYNEQFF

v_gene: TRBV9
j_gene: TRBJ2-5
len: 16
d_gene: TRBD1
abundance: -
CDR3nt: TGTGCCAGCAGCGTTCTAGAACAGGGGGCCTTGGAGACCCAGTACTTC
CDR3aa: CASSVLEQGALETQYF

v_gene: TRBV13
j_gene: TRBJ2-7
len: 16
d_gene: TRBD2
abundance: -
CDR3nt: TGTGCCAGCAGCAAGAGACCTGCAGCGGGGGTATACGAGCAGTACTTC
CDR3aa: CASSKRPAAGVYEQYF

v_gene: TRBV10-2
j_gene: TRBJ1-5
len: 14
d_gene: TRBD1
abundance: -
CDR3nt: TGCGCCAGCAGTGGACAGGGAAGCAATCAGCCCCAGCATTTT
CDR3aa: CASSGQGSNQPQHF

v_gene: TRBV7-7
j_gene: TRBJ2-3
len: 16
d_gene: TRBD2
abundance: -
CDR3nt: TGTGCCAGCAGCTTAGCGCGTCTAGCGGGAACAGATACGCAGTATTTT
CDR3aa: CASSLARLAGTDTQYF

v_gene: TRBV2
j_gene: TRBJ1-1
len: 14
d_gene: -
abundance: -
CDR3nt: TGTGCCAGCTCGTTTAATAATCTAAACACTGAAGCTTTCTTT
CDR3aa: CASSFNNLNTEAFF

v_gene: TRBV7-3
j_gene: TRBJ2-1
len: 16
d_gene: TRBD2
abundance: -
CDR3nt: TGTGCCAGCAGCTTAACGTATAAGCGGGACTACAATGAGCAGTTCTTC
CDR3aa: CASSLTYKRDYNEQFF

v_gene: TRBV5-4
j_gene: TRBJ2-3
len: 15
d_gene: TRBD2
abundance: -
CDR3nt: TGTGCCAGCAGCTTTCTAGCGGGAGGAGTCCATACGCAGTATTTT
CDR3aa: CASSFLAGGVHTQYF

v_gene: TRBV29-1
j_gene: TRBJ1-2
len: 19
d_gene: -
abundance: -
CDR3nt: TGCAGCGCCTCAGGAGTACCTCAAGAACAGAGGGGGTTCGACTATGGCTACACCTTC
CDR3aa: CSASGVPQEQRGFDYGYTF

v_gene: TRBV7-9
j_gene: TRBJ2-3
len: 15
d_gene: -
abundance: -
CDR3nt: TGTGCCAGCAGCCGCGCGGGGCCTAGCACAGATACGCAGTATTTT
CDR3aa: CASSRAGPSTDTQYF

v_gene: TRBV2
j_gene: TRBJ2-7
len: 14
d_gene: TRBD2
abundance: -
CDR3nt: TGTGCCAGCAGTTGGACTAGCGCGAAATACGAGCAGTACTTC
CDR3aa: CASSWTSAKYEQYF

v_gene: TRBV7-7
j_gene: TRBJ2-2
len: 15
d_gene: TRBD1
abundance: -
CDR3nt: TGTGCCAGTTCCGACAGGGGGCCCCACACCGGGGAGCTGTTTTTT
CDR3aa: CASSDRGPHTGELFF

v_gene: TRBV5-8
j_gene: TRBJ2-5
len: 14
d_gene: -
abundance: -
CDR3nt: TGTGCCAGCAGCCCTAGGGAGTTTGGAGAGACCCAGTACTTC
CDR3aa: CASSPREFGETQYF

v_gene: TRBV6-5
j_gene: TRBJ1-3
len: 13
d_gene: -
abundance: -
CDR3nt: TGTGCCAGCAGTTACGTCGCTGGAAACACCATATATTTT
CDR3aa: CASSYVAGNTIYF

v_gene: TRBV11-2
j_gene: TRBJ1-1
len: 14
d_gene: -
abundance: -
CDR3nt: TGTGCCAGCAACGTGGGGGGAGTAGGCTCTGAAGCTTTCTTT
CDR3aa: CASNVGGVGSEAFF

v_gene: TRBV19
j_gene: TRBJ2-1
len: 14
d_gene: TRBD1
abundance: -
CDR3nt: TGTGCCAGTAGTTTCCGACAGGGCTTACATGAGCAGTTCTTC
CDR3aa: CASSFRQGLHEQFF

v_gene: TRBV4-1
j_gene: TRBJ2-7
len: 16
d_gene: TRBD2
abundance: -
CDR3nt: TGCGCCAGCAGCCACCCTAGCGGGGTCAGCTCCTACGAGCAGTACTTC
CDR3aa: CASSHPSGVSSYEQYF

v_gene: TRBV19
j_gene: TRBJ2-5
len: 15
d_gene: -
abundance: once
CDR3nt: TGTGCCAGTAGTAGTAACAGGGTCCTCCAAGAGACCCAGTACTTC
CDR3aa: CASSSNRVLQETQYF

v_gene: TRBV2
j_gene: TRBJ2-7
len: 12
d_gene: -
abundance: -
CDR3nt: TGTGCCAGCGGTATAATACTATACGAGCAGTACTTC
CDR3aa: CASGIILYEQYF